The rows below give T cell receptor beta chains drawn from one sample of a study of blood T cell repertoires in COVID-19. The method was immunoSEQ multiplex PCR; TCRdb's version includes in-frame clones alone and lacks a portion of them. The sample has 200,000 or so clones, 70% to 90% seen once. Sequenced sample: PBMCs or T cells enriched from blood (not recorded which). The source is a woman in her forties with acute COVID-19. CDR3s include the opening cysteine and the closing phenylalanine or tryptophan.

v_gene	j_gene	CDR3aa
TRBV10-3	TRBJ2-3	CAISLSGSRADTQYF
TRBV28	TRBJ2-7	CASSYRGLSSYEQYF
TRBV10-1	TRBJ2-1	CASSKRPGNSYNEQFF
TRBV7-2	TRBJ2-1	CASSPGLAHLGEQFF
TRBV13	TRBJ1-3	CASSTRQAISGNTIYF
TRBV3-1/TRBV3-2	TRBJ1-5	CASSFLNQPQHF
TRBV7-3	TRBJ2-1	CASSSGARNEQFF
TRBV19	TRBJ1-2	CASRPGQGAVGYTF
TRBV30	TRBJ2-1	CAWTTSGRGNEQFF
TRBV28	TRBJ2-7	CASRTGGWGNEQYF
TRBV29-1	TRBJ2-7	CSVDTPGPRGEQYF
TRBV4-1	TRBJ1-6	CASSLGDYNSPLHF
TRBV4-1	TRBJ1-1	CASSQAGVEAFF
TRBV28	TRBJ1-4	CASSQDMWKLFF
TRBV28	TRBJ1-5	CASNRQGEGNQPQHF
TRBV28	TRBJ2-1	CASSPGGSYNEQFF
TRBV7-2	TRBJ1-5	CASSLQGNQPQHF
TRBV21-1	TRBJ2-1	CASSIRQGPFPNEQFF